One and the same sample provided the 23 T cell receptor beta chains below, sequenced in a study of vaccination and CD4 T cells after COVID-19 (dated by TCRdb to 2022 to 2024). Sample treatment or condition, as interpreted from the label and publication: 10-day PBMC culture with coronavirus spike peptide pools or control peptides (ViraFEST assay). The antigens of these receptors remain unknown. Preparation of the library involved PCR. The sequencing machine was an Illumina iSeq 100. DNA from cultured CD4+ T cells was subjected to TCR sequencing with the Oncomine TCR Beta short-read assay at the Johns Hopkins FTIC core. TCRdb applied fastp at Q25 and MiXCR to the public reads, then kept only in-frame beta chains. Rows merge per CDR3 protein into single entries with the most common DNA and genes. The sample records fewer than 20,000 distinct CDR3 sequences, 40% to 50% of which are singletons. The ten largest clones take up 3.5% to 4% of the sample.

The specimen was CD4+ T cells from blood, cultured in vitro. The receptors derive from a human donor who had recovered from COVID-19.

This clonotype was seen more than once but under ten times. V and J are TRBV6-1 and TRBJ2-7; 7 bases align to TRBD1. The trim removed 4 bases at V and 6 bases at J, leaving 6 bases unmatched. The CDR3 length is 13 residues. Germline V gives CDR1 MNHNS, CDR2 SASEGT. The CDR3 protein is CASSGTGDGEQYF. As DNA, the CDR3 is TGTGCCAGCAGTGGTACAGGGGATGGCGAGCAGTACTTC.

The rearrangement uses TRBV12-3 or TRBV12-4 and TRBJ1-5; D not certain. Trimming took off 4 bases at V and 5 bases at J, with 3 bases between the two ends. This CDR3 is 11 amino acids long. As DNA, the CDR3 is TGTGCCAGCAGTTCCGATCAGCCCCAGCATTTT. This codes for CASSSDQPQHF.

This clonotype appeared a few times. This chain uses TRBV15 with TRBJ2-3, with 7 bases lining up with TRBD2. The V and J ends lost 5 bases and 0 bases, in that order; junction bases with no gene match: 11. CDR1 is LNHNV, CDR2 YYDKDF, per germline (reference sequence). The CDR3 sequence is 17 residues long. The chain's CDR3 is CATSGRLGSGSTDTQYF. Written as DNA, the CDR3 is TGTGCCACCAGCGGACGTTTGGGTAGCGGGAGCACAGATACGCAGTATTTT.

The rearrangement links TRBV20-1 to TRBJ2-3, with D perhaps TRBD2 (6 bases). This CDR3 comprises 13 residues. CDR1 is DFQATT and CDR2 is SNEGSKA in the germline V gene (reference sequence). Trimming pared 6 bases from V and 0 bases from J, leaving 10 bases between. The CDR3 reads CSAGSGSTDTQYF. The CDR3 nucleotides read TGCAGTGCCGGTAGCGGCAGCACAGATACGCAGTATTTT.

Only one count was recorded for this clonotype. The genes are TRBV20-1 and TRBJ2-2; TRBD2 aligns across 9 bases. The CDR3 consists of 17 residues. The J segment lost 4 bases and the V segment lost 0 bases, leaving 9 bases of the junction unmatched. From germline, CDR1 is DFQATT and CDR2 SNEGSKA (reference sequence). The DNA for the CDR3 is TGCAGTGCTAGAGACGTTAGCGGGAGATCGTCCACCGGGGAGCTGTTTTTT. Its protein is CSARDVSGRSSTGELFF.

This chain connects TRBV20-1 to TRBJ2-5, with D uncertain. Trimming left V 0 bases short and J 4 bases short, with 6 bases between. Germline loops: CDR1 DFQATT, CDR2 SNEGSKA (reference sequence). The CDR3 is 12 amino acids. Here the CDR3 reads CSARDLGETQYF. CDR3 coding DNA: TGCAGTGCTAGAGACCTCGGAGAGACCCAGTACTTC.

This clonotype was seen a few times. The rearrangement links TRBV19 to TRBJ1-5; TRBD1 aligns across 11 bases. The CDR3 consists of 16 residues. In germline, CDR1 is LNHDA, CDR2 SQIVND (reference sequence). V trimming: 6 bases; J trimming: 5 bases; junction bases outside the gene matches: 9. DNA for the CDR3: TGTGCCAGTAGGCTTTCCGGGACAGGGGGACATCAGCCCCAGCATTTT. Translation gives CASRLSGTGGHQPQHF.

V and J are TRBV7-9 and TRBJ2-5, with 9 positions matching TRBD1. Germline trimming cut 8 bases from V and 6 bases from J; bases unmatched to any gene: 10. The CDR3 runs 14 residues. Germline lookup yields CDR1 SEHNR and CDR2 FQNEAQ (reference sequence). CDR3 residues: CASVPGTGWKTQYF. For the CDR3, the DNA is TGTGCCAGCGTCCCCGGGACAGGGTGGAAGACCCAGTACTTC.

This chain uses TRBV28 with TRBJ2-1; TRBD2 agrees at 8 bases. The CDR3 has 16 residues. CDR1 is MDHEN, CDR2 SYDVKM, per germline. Unmatched junction bases numbered 14, after V lost 7 bases and J lost 6 bases. The CDR3 sequence: CASKTGGQRRTNEQFF. The DNA of the CDR3 is TGTGCCAGCAAAACGGGGGGGCAGCGGAGAACCAATGAGCAGTTCTTC.

The genes are TRBV7-9 and TRBJ2-2; D is uncertain. Trimming removed 1 base at V and 6 bases at J, with 9 bases between. CDR1 and CDR2 from the germline V gene are SEHNR and FQNEAQ (reference sequence). This CDR3 has 14 residues. This CDR3 reads CASSLVPRAGELFF. CDR3 in DNA: TGTGCCAGCAGCTTAGTACCTAGGGCCGGGGAGCTGTTTTTT. The variable domain in full, completed from reference TRBV7-9 and TRBJ2-2, reads DTGVSQNPRHKITKRGQNVTFRCDPISEHNRLYWYRQTLGQGPEFLTYFQNEAQLEKSRLLSDRFSAERPKGSFSTLEIQRTEQGDSAMYLCASSLVPRAGELFFGEGSRLTVL.

The J gene is TRBJ1-5, the V gene TRBV20-1; the match to TRBD1 covers 7 bases. Looked up from germline, CDR1 is DFQATT and CDR2 is SNEGSKA (reference sequence). The CDR3 length is 17 residues. Unmatched junction bases numbered 10, after V lost 2 bases and J lost 0 bases. CDR3 sequence: CSARSYRDRYSNQPQHF. The CDR3 DNA reads as TGCAGTGCTAGATCATACCGGGACAGATATAGCAATCAGCCCCAGCATTTT.

A few counts support this clonotype. The chain couples TRBV7-7 to TRBJ2-3; 7 nucleotides match TRBD1. The ends lost 1 base at V and 5 bases at J; junction bases unmatched: 3. Per the germline V gene, CDR1 is SSHAT and CDR2 is FNYEAQ (reference sequence). This CDR3 has 14 residues. The CDR3, as DNA: TGTGCCAGCAGCTTAGGACAGGGCCTAGATACGCAGTATTTT. It translates to CASSLGQGLDTQYF.

The J gene is TRBJ1-5, the V gene TRBV7-2; D unresolved. Germline-derived CDR1 and CDR2 are SGHTA and FQGNSA. This CDR3 contains 13 residues. The ends were cut back, 5 bases at V and 5 bases at J, with 10 bases in the middle. The CDR3 reads CASSTVTDQPQHF. The DNA of the CDR3 is TGTGCCAGCAGCACCGTGACTGATCAGCCCCAGCATTTT.

This clonotype is medium-sized within its sample. The chain joins TRBV2 to TRBJ1-6; D remains ambiguous. Per the germline V gene, CDR1 is SNHLY and CDR2 is FYNNEI. CDR3 length equals 13 residues. Trimming removed 2 bases at V and 7 bases at J, with 6 bases between. The CDR3 coding sequence is TGTGCCAGCAGTGAACAGTCAAATTCACCCCTCCACTTT. As protein: CASSEQSNSPLHF.

This clonotype was seen a handful of times. The CDR3 DNA is TGTGCCTGGATCCGGACGAGGGATGGCTACACCTTC. Amino acids: CAWIRTRDGYTF. The chain uses TRBV30 and TRBJ1-2; D gene ambiguous. Trimming took 4 bases from V and 6 from J, leaving 12 bases between them. Looked up from germline, CDR1 is GTSNPN and CDR2 is SVGIG (reference sequence). The CDR3 runs 12 residues.

This clonotype has only a few counts. The rearrangement joins TRBV30 to TRBJ1-5, with D maybe TRBD1 (5 bases). Germline CDR1 and CDR2: GTSNPN and SVGIG (reference sequence). This CDR3 is 15 amino acids long. The V end lost 4 bases, the J end lost 5 bases, and 18 bases lay between the germline ends. CDR3 nucleotides: TGTGCCTGGACGCCCGGGACTTCGATCGATCAGCCCCAGCATTTT. Protein: CAWTPGTSIDQPQHF.

V gene TRBV20-1 combines with J gene TRBJ1-1; no clear D. This CDR3 is 11 amino acids long. V dropped 5 bases and J dropped 4 bases, with 8 bases sitting between them. Germline CDR1 is DFQATT and CDR2 is SNEGSKA (reference sequence). The CDR3 nucleotides read TGCAGTGCTTCCCAGAGCACTGAAGCTTTCTTT. Amino acids: CSASQSTEAFF.

This clonotype turned up a few times. In DNA form, the CDR3 reads TGTGCCTGGAGTGTTTCCTCCCACACTGAAGCTTTCTTT. Its translation: CAWSVSSHTEAFF. The chain links TRBV30 to TRBJ1-1; no clear D. The V end was cut by 0 bases, the J end by 3 bases, with 8 bases between. The CDR3 runs 13 residues. CDR1 is GTSNPN and CDR2 is SVGIG in the germline V gene (reference sequence).

The CDR3 DNA reads TGTGCCAGCAGCCCCTTAACTTTGGATCAGCCCCAGCATTTT. Its translation: CASSPLTLDQPQHF. The rearrangement joins TRBV7-8 to TRBJ1-5; D gene unclear. The CDR3 runs 14 residues. Germline lookup yields CDR1 SGHVS and CDR2 FQNEAQ. Trimming removed 5 bases from V and 5 bases from J, with 13 bases in between.

J is TRBJ2-7 and V is TRBV4-2, with no clear D. V shed 0 bases and J shed 3 bases, with 6 bases lying between them. The CDR3 covers 13 residues. CDR1 and CDR2 from the germline V gene are LGHNA and YNFKEQ. The CDR3 here is CASSQEASYEQYF. Here the CDR3 DNA reads TGTGCCAGCAGCCAAGAGGCCAGCTACGAGCAGTACTTC.

A few counts support this clonotype. The chain has TRBV10-3 and TRBJ2-1; 7 bases align to TRBD1. With V trimmed by 8 bases and J by 9 bases, 7 bases remained unmatched. Germline V gene data show CDR1 as ENHRY and CDR2 as SYGVKD. The CDR3 extends over 12 amino acids. CDR3 region: CAIGDRDAEQFF. CDR3 nucleotide sequence: TGTGCCATCGGAGACAGGGATGCTGAGCAGTTCTTC.

The CDR3 bases are TGTGCCAGCACCTATACAGGGGGCACAGATACGCAGTATTTT. It encodes CASTYTGGTDTQYF. This rearrangement joins TRBV7-9 to TRBJ2-3, with 7 bases lining up with TRBD1. The ends lost 7 bases at V and 1 base at J; junction bases unmatched: 5. The CDR3 spans 14 residues. The germline V gene has CDR1 SEHNR and CDR2 FQNEAQ (reference sequence).

This clonotype was seen more than once but under ten times. The chain is built from TRBV20-1 and TRBJ2-5; 8 bases match TRBD2. V was pared by 1 base and J by 1 base, with 5 bases of the junction left unmatched. Per germline, CDR1 DFQATT and CDR2 SNEGSKA (reference sequence). CDR3 length: 15 amino acids. The CDR3 coding sequence is TGCAGTGCTAGAGGGGAGGCGGGAGGCCAAGAGACCCAGTACTTC. Residues: CSARGEAGGQETQYF.